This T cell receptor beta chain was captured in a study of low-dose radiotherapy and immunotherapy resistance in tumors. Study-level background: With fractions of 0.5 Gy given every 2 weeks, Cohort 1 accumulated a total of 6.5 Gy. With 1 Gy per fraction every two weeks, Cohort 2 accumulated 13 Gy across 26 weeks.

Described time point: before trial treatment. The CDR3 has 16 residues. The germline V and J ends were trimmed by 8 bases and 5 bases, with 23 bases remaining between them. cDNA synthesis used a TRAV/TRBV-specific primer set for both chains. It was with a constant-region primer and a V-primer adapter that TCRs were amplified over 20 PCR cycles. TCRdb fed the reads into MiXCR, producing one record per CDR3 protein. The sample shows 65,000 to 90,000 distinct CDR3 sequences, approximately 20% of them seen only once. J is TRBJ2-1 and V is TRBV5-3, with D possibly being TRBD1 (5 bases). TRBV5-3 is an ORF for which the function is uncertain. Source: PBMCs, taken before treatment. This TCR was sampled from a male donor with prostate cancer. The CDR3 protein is CASTNQGKGGDNEQFF. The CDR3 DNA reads TGTGCCAGCACCAACCAGGGCAAGGGTGGGGACAATGAGCAGTTCTTC.